This paragraph reports one T cell receptor (beta chain). Its antigen is currently unknown. A read error may produce the germline difference seen at one junction end. This sample stems from a study of CD8+ T cells in alopecia areata. For the study at large: Tofacitinib was taken orally by treated patients, and the dose was 5 to 10 mg twice daily.

Alopecia areata patients had lesional scalp punch biopsies and peripheral blood taken from them. Study outcomes and limitations: Higher clonality than in normal scalp was seen in lesional scalp, especially alopecia totalis/universalis. Alphabeta T cells residing in normal skin are also sequenced in scalp samples.

The length of the CDR3 is 15 residues. Germline V gives CDR1 MGHRA, CDR2 YSYEKL. RNA extraction was followed by reverse transcription into cDNA, which acted as the sequencing template. Sequencing used immunoSEQ multiplex PCR; TCRdb keeps in-frame clones, though not all of them. In the table there are 150,000 to 200,000 clones, approximately 59% of which are singletons. This receptor was taken from a human donor with alopecia areata. The chain combines TRBV4-1 with TRBJ2-3; tentative D call: TRBD2 (5 bases). The specimen was CD4+ T cells sorted from blood, collected at week 0. CDR3 bases: TGTGCCAGCAGCCAAGGGAGCACTAGCACAGATACGCAGTATTTT. Protein product: CASSQGSTSTDTQYF.